Presented here are 13 T cell receptor beta chains from one specimen sequenced in a study of response to subunit inactivated influenza vaccine. MiXCR was run by TCRdb on the RT-PCR reads, yielding one entry per CDR3 protein. Of about 780,000 distinct CDR3 sequences detected, around 20% appear once; the ten largest clones hold roughly 11%. Material: PBMCs from blood, obtained 5 days after vaccination. These receptors all come from a man aged 45 to 65 who received an inactivated influenza vaccine.

The V gene is TRBV12-3 or TRBV12-4, the J gene TRBJ1-2; no clear D. This CDR3 has 13 amino acids. The V gene lost 2 bases and the J gene lost 8 bases, with 12 bases spanning the gap. The CDR3 loop is CASSLPQHVGYTF. For the CDR3, the DNA is TGTGCCAGCAGTTTACCCCAACATGTAGGCTACACCTTC.

This clonotype was observed at least ten times. At one end the junction does not follow the germline gene, possibly because of a read error. The rearrangement links TRBV12-3 or TRBV12-4 to TRBJ2-2, with 7 bases aligning to TRBD1. This CDR3 has 14 residues. The CDR3 nucleotides are TGCGCCAGCAGCTTGACAGGGCCCACCGGGGAGCTGTTTTTT. Protein product: CASSLTGPTGELFF.

The chain joins TRBV7-2 to TRBJ2-5, with unresolved D. This CDR3 is 17 amino acids long. V dropped 2 bases and J dropped 2 bases, with 18 bases sitting between them. From germline, CDR1 is SGHTA and CDR2 FQGNSA. CDR3 DNA: TGTGCCAGCAGCTTAAAGGGCCCAGGCGAATCTCAAGAGACCCAGTACTTC. Translating it yields CASSLKGPGESQETQYF.

This clonotype was seen at least ten times. The genes are TRBV10-3 and TRBJ2-5, with 11 bases lining up with TRBD2. In germline, CDR1 is ENHRY, CDR2 SYGVKD. V was clipped by 6 bases and J by 3 bases; unmatched bases: 3. This CDR3 has 14 residues. The CDR3 coding sequence is TGTGCCATCAGATCGACTAGCGGGGAAGAGACCCAGTACTTC. Residues: CAIRSTSGEETQYF.

The sample holds a few counts of this clonotype. This chain uses TRBV3-1 with TRBJ2-3; D not certain. The CDR3 runs to 15 residues. Trimming stripped 1 base from V and 4 bases from J, with 12 bases between. The germline V gene has CDR1 LGHDT and CDR2 YNNKEL (reference sequence). Here the CDR3 reads CASSQANTMADTQYF. CDR3 sequence (DNA): TGTGCCAGCAGCCAAGCGAATACCATGGCAGATACGCAGTATTTT.

This clonotype was found a few times. J is TRBJ1-4 and V is TRBV10-3, with D unclear. Trimming cost V 11 bases and J 8 bases, with 18 bases left between them. This CDR3 comprises 13 residues. The V gene's germline CDR1 is ENHRY and CDR2 SYGVKD. CDR3: CAAGMARAEKLFF. The DNA of the CDR3 is TGTGCCGCCGGAATGGCCCGGGCGGAAAAACTGTTTTTT.

This clonotype was counted between two and nine times. The chain recombines TRBV12-3 or TRBV12-4 with TRBJ1-6, with a possible D match to TRBD1 (6 bases). This CDR3 is built from 16 residues. V was trimmed by 6 bases and J by 10 bases, leaving 22 bases between them. Here the CDR3 reads CASSPPATGFYSPLHF. Written as DNA, the CDR3 is TGTGCCAGCAGCCCGCCCGCTACAGGGTTTTACTCACCCCTCCACTTT.

This chain connects TRBV5-6 to TRBJ1-5; no clear D gene. The CDR3 has 16 residues. V was cut by 2 bases and J by 2 bases, with 14 bases left in between. Germline CDR1 and CDR2: SGHDT and YYEEEE. CDR3 residues: CASSFGNPSGNQPQHF. In DNA form, the CDR3 reads TGTGCCAGCAGCTTCGGGAACCCATCGGGCAATCAGCCCCAGCATTTT.

The rearrangement joins TRBV6-2 or TRBV6-3 to TRBJ2-1; 9 positions agree with TRBD2. The V segment lost 1 base and the J segment 3 bases; nucleotides outside the gene matches: 10. Germline values: CDR1 MNHEY, CDR2 SVGEGT. This CDR3 has 18 residues. The CDR3 loop is CASSYLAGGPTYYNEQFF. DNA for the CDR3: TGTGCCAGCAGTTACTTGGCGGGAGGGCCGACTTACTACAATGAGCAGTTCTTC.

Only a few counts were recorded for this clonotype. The chain links TRBV6-2 or TRBV6-3 to TRBJ2-1; tentative D call: TRBD1 (6 bases). The CDR3 is 15 residues long. Trimming left V 2 bases short and J 6 bases short, with 14 bases between. Per the germline V gene, CDR1 is MNHEY and CDR2 is SVGEGT. As DNA, the CDR3 is TGTGCCAGCAGTTACCCCCCCGACAGGTTCAATGAGCAGTTCTTC. Translation gives CASSYPPDRFNEQFF.

The CDR3 spells CASSFFRGRNEKLFF. CDR3 nucleotide sequence: TGTGCCAGCAGCTTTTTCAGGGGGCGTAATGAAAAACTGTTTTTT. The J gene is TRBJ1-4, the V gene TRBV7-2, with TRBD1 matching 8 bases. Looked up from germline, CDR1 is SGHTA and CDR2 is FQGNSA. The CDR3 loop spans 15 amino acids. V lost 3 bases, J lost 4 bases, and 4 bases stayed unmatched.

This clonotype was seen repeatedly, ten times or more. The chain recombines TRBV6-1 with TRBJ2-7; D unclear. The germline V gene encodes CDR1 MNHNS and CDR2 SASEGT. The CDR3 has 13 residues. V was clipped by 4 bases and J by 0 bases, with 7 bases between them. CDR3 region: CASSVDVSYEQYF. For the CDR3, the DNA is TGTGCCAGCAGTGTCGATGTCTCCTACGAGCAGTACTTC.

This clonotype turned up a few times. The chain combines TRBV15 with TRBJ2-6; 8 positions match TRBD1. Trimming removed 0 bases from V and 4 bases from J; junction bases left unmatched: 17. Germline loops: CDR1 LNHNV, CDR2 YYDKDF (reference sequence). The CDR3 has 21 residues. The CDR3 region has the DNA TGTGCCACCAGCAGAGAAAAGTTCAGGGGGCGAACATTGAGGGGGGCCAACGTCCTGACTTTC. Its translation is CATSREKFRGRTLRGANVLTF.